This TCR beta chain derives from a study of blood T cell repertoires in COVID-19. This CDR3 has 16 residues. Germline V gene sequence: CDR1 SGHRS, CDR2 YFSETQ. The trim removed 0 bases at V and 1 base at J, leaving 4 bases unmatched. The table came from immunoSEQ multiplex PCR; TCRdb's copy has only in-frame clones and leaves some out. The repertoire holds 400,000 or so clones, with around 89% as singletons. This sequence originates from a man aged 25-45 years who had recovered from COVID-19. V and J are TRBV5-1 and TRBJ2-3, with 8 bases lining up with TRBD2. Sample: PBMCs or T cells enriched from blood (not recorded which). The chain's CDR3 is CASSLAKTSGTDTQYF. In nucleotides, the CDR3 is TGCGCCAGCAGCTTGGCCAAGACTAGCGGCACAGATACGCAGTATTTT.